The 17 T cell receptor beta chains presented below share a single source sample, sequenced in a study of cytomegalovirus exposure and HLA in healthy donors. The PCR contained 60 Vbeta and 13 Jbeta primers. The protocol was immunoSEQ multiplex PCR, while the TCRdb copy is restricted to in-frame clones and leaves out a portion. The sample lists over 100,000 clones; just under 70% were seen once. The material sequenced was PBMCs. The receptors were sampled from a man aged 25-45 years in good health and CMV-seropositive.

This chain connects TRBV11-2 to TRBJ1-6; TRBD1 aligns across 10 bases. This CDR3 has 15 amino acids. Trimming at V came to 8 bases and at J to 10 bases, leaving 11 bases not matched to a gene. CDR1 and CDR2 from the germline V gene are SGHAT and FQNNGV. CDR3 bases: TGTGCCAGCGGCCTCGACAGGGGGCCAAACTCACCCCTCCACTTT. Translating it yields CASGLDRGPNSPLHF.

V gene TRBV27 combines with J gene TRBJ1-1; maybe TRBD1 (6 bases). Trimming took off 3 bases at V and 4 bases at J, with 9 bases between the two ends. The CDR3 has 13 residues. CDR1 is MNHEY and CDR2 is SMNVEV in the germline V gene (reference sequence). For the CDR3, the DNA is TGTGCCAGCAGTTTCCACAGGGCCACTGAAGCTTTCTTT. Translation gives CASSFHRATEAFF.

The rearrangement uses TRBV27 and TRBJ1-5; 8 bases agree with TRBD1. The junction had 1 base not matched to a gene; V was cut back by 1 base and J by 8 bases. There are 13 residues in the CDR3. Looked up from germline, CDR1 is MNHEY and CDR2 is SMNVEV (reference sequence). The CDR3 region has the DNA TGTGCCAGCAGTTTATACAGGGGGGAGCCCCAGCATTTT. Amino acids: CASSLYRGEPQHF.

The V gene is TRBV29-1, the J gene TRBJ1-1, with TRBD1 matching over 7 bases. Germline assignment: CDR1 SQVTM and CDR2 ANQGSEA. V gave up 7 bases and J gave up 4 bases; unmatched junction bases: 6. The CDR3 has 12 amino acids. CDR3 in amino acids: CSGYRGGTEAFF. CDR3 bases: TGCAGCGGGTACAGGGGTGGCACTGAAGCTTTCTTT.

The CDR3 DNA is TGTGCCAGCAGCGTAAATGAGGCTGACTCTCTCACAGATACGCAGTATTTT. It specifies CASSVNEADSLTDTQYF. J is TRBJ2-3 and V is TRBV9, with unresolved D. Germline assignment: CDR1 SGDLS and CDR2 YYNGEE. V shed 1 base and J shed 2 bases, with 17 bases lying between them. CDR3 length equals 17 residues.

V usage is TRBV30 and J usage is TRBJ1-2; 8 bases line up with TRBD1. Germline loops: CDR1 GTSNPN, CDR2 SVGIG (reference sequence). V lost 5 bases and J lost 4; bases outside the gene matches: 3. CDR3 length: 12 amino acids. The chain's CDR3 is CAWETGAYGYTF. The CDR3 nucleotides are TGTGCCTGGGAGACAGGGGCCTATGGCTACACCTTC.

On this clone itself: Other DNA sequences from this sample encode an identical CDR3 as well. The chain is built from TRBV30 and TRBJ1-2; 8 bases align to TRBD1. There are 13 residues in the CDR3. The germline CDR1 and CDR2 sequences are GTSNPN and SVGIG (reference sequence). V shed 2 bases and J 5 bases; nucleotides not matched to a gene: 4. The CDR3 sequence: CAWSRDRPYGYTF. The DNA of the CDR3 is TGTGCCTGGAGTCGGGACAGGCCTTATGGCTACACCTTC.

The CDR3 coding sequence is TGCGCCAGCAGCCAAGGGGGCCGAAGGGGCAATCAGCCCCAGCATTTT. It translates to CASSQGGRRGNQPQHF. The genes are TRBV4-1 and TRBJ1-5; TRBD1 might be the D (5 bases). The CDR3 runs 16 residues. V was trimmed by 1 base and J by 2 bases, leaving 12 bases between them. The germline V gene has CDR1 MGHRA and CDR2 YSYEKL.

The V call is TRBV5-6, the J call TRBJ2-3; 9 nucleotides agree with TRBD2. CDR1 SGHDT and CDR2 YYEEEE come from the germline V gene. This CDR3 is built from 15 residues. V shed 1 base and J 1 base; nucleotides not matched to a gene: 1. The CDR3 loop is CASSLRTSGTDTQYF. Here the CDR3 DNA reads TGTGCCAGCAGCTTGAGGACTAGCGGCACAGATACGCAGTATTTT.

The gene calls are TRBV29-1 and TRBJ1-1; D possibly corresponds to TRBD1 (5 bases). The CDR3 consists of 13 residues. Trimming cost V 7 bases and J 0 bases, with 12 bases left between them. Germline values: CDR1 SQVTM, CDR2 ANQGSEA. This CDR3 reads CSAEGKVNTEAFF. CDR3 bases: TGCAGCGCGGAGGGGAAAGTGAACACTGAAGCTTTCTTT.

The chain is built from TRBV6-1 and TRBJ1-5; D not resolved. The CDR3 is 13 amino acids. From germline, CDR1 is MNHNS and CDR2 SASEGT. The V end lost 1 base, the J end lost 5 bases, and 6 bases lay between the germline ends. CDR3 amino acids: CASSEGADQPQHF. The DNA of the CDR3 is TGTGCCAGCAGTGAAGGGGCAGATCAGCCCCAGCATTTT.

The rearrangement links TRBV2 to TRBJ2-1, with D possibly TRBD2 on 5 matching bases. Germline CDR1 and CDR2: SNHLY and FYNNEI. Trimming pared 4 bases from V and 0 bases from J, leaving 13 bases between. The CDR3 sequence is 16 residues long. CDR3 sequence reads: CASSATGWSSYNEQFF. CDR3 nucleotide sequence: TGTGCCAGCAGTGCAACGGGGTGGAGCTCCTACAATGAGCAGTTCTTC.

The rearrangement uses TRBV9 and TRBJ2-2, with D possibly being TRBD1 (6 bases). Per the germline V gene, CDR1 is SGDLS and CDR2 is YYNGEE. The germline V and J ends were trimmed by 0 bases and 4 bases, with 10 bases remaining between them. The CDR3 has 15 residues. The CDR3 nucleotides read TGTGCCAGCAGCGTAGCCCCGGACAGCACCGGGGAGCTGTTTTTT. As protein: CASSVAPDSTGELFF.

The genes are TRBV18 and TRBJ2-7; 7 nucleotides agree with TRBD2. CDR1 is KGHSH and CDR2 is LQKENI in the germline V gene. CDR3 length: 15 residues. Losses at the gene ends were 6 bases for V and 0 bases for J; bases not matched to a gene: 8. CDR3 in amino acids: CASSQGLVSSYEQYF. CDR3 nucleotides: TGTGCCAGCTCTCAAGGACTAGTAAGCTCCTACGAGCAGTACTTC.

This clone has a single count. J is TRBJ1-4 and V is TRBV25-1, with D possibly being TRBD1 (6 bases). The V gene's germline CDR1 is MGHDK and CDR2 SYGVNS. V was shortened by 3 bases and J by 6 bases, with 14 bases between the two germline ends. The CDR3 length is 15 residues. The DNA of the CDR3 is TGTGCCAGCAGTGACTTGACAGGTCGAGATGAAAAACTGTTTTTT. Its translation: CASSDLTGRDEKLFF.

This chain joins TRBV5-8 and TRBJ2-7; 7 bases fit TRBD1. Germline CDR1 is SGHTS and CDR2 is YDEGEE. The CDR3 sequence is 15 residues long. With 2 bases clipped from V and 2 bases from J, the junction kept 7 bases outside the gene matches. DNA for the CDR3: TGTGCCAGCAGCTTTAGACAGGGTTGGACCTACGAGCAGTACTTC. Its translation: CASSFRQGWTYEQYF.

The rearrangement joins TRBV4-1 to TRBJ2-1; the match to TRBD2 covers 10 bases. From germline, CDR1 is MGHRA and CDR2 YSYEKL. The CDR3 is 17 residues long. With V trimmed by 1 base and J by 5 bases, 8 bases remained unmatched. CDR3 residues: CASSQGLLAGFHNEQFF. The CDR3 nucleotides are TGCGCCAGCAGCCAAGGCCTACTAGCGGGATTTCACAATGAGCAGTTCTTC.